The clone carrying this TCR beta chain has only a few counts. As yet, its antigen is unknown. This record comes from a study of T-cell memory formation after mild COVID-19. Background on the study: Largely, TCR clusters stayed within a single donor.

The study's findings and limits: For contracting clones, CD4+ ones sat mainly in CM and EM, CD8+ in EMRA.

Constant-segment primers were used for 5'RACE, and the resulting TCR alpha and TCR beta cDNA libraries carried sample barcodes and UMIs. TCRdb reanalysed the 5' RACE reads using MiXCR and keeps one entry per CDR3 protein. The repertoire holds hundreds of thousands of distinct CDR3 sequences, approximately 15% seen once, with around 22% in the top ten. The sequenced material came from PBMCs or a T cell subset sorted from them (not recorded which). This TCR came from a man younger than 35 who had mild COVID-19 (a few samples of this study predate the infection). Cell type and time point are not known.

In nucleotides, the CDR3 is TGTGCCAGTAGTATTGGCGGGATCTATGGCTACACCTTC. Encoded protein: CASSIGGIYGYTF. V gene TRBV19 combines with J gene TRBJ1-2; D gene uncertain. The germline gives CDR1 LNHDA, CDR2 SQIVND (reference sequence). V lost 3 bases to trimming and J lost 4 bases, with 9 bases between them. This CDR3 is built from 13 residues.